The TCR beta chain described here comes from a study of CD8 T cells in ankylosing spondylitis. Study-level points and caveats: A motif of fewer than ten highly homologous TCR beta variants was seen as apparently characteristic of ankylosing spondylitis blood. A subset of motif variants has previously been described in the synovial fluid and blood of reactive arthritis. Clones linked to disease, bearing a CD8+ phenotype, were relatively rare in peripheral blood. As reported, disease-linked clones showed significant enrichment in matched ankylosing spondylitis synovial fluid.

TCRdb reprocessed the 5' RACE reads with MiXCR, giving one entry per CDR3 protein. Of around 490,000 distinct CDR3 sequences listed, 5.3% are singletons. This clonotype was recorded many times. Antigen specificity is unknown. The TCR sequence derives from a male donor with ankylosing spondylitis. Material for sequencing was blood, either unsorted or a sorted T cell fraction (not recorded which).

CDR3 residues: CSARTGNYEQYF. For the CDR3, the DNA is TGCAGTGCGAGAACAGGGAATTACGAGCAGTACTTC. V is TRBV20-1 and J is TRBJ2-7; D perhaps matches TRBD1 (6 bases). The germline V gene has CDR1 DFQATT and CDR2 SNEGSKA (reference sequence). The CDR3 totals 12 residues. The V and J ends lost 6 bases and 4 bases respectively, with 13 bases between them.